The clone carrying this T cell receptor (beta chain) occurred a few times. Antigen unknown. Trimming left V 4 bases short and J 2 bases short, with 16 bases between. The CDR3 sequence is 15 residues long. Germline CDR1 DFQATT, CDR2 SNEGSKA (reference sequence). The data belong to a study of blood T cells in healthy people across ages. Regarding the study as a whole: Conclusively comparing naive with antigen-experienced cells was impossible with unsorted PBMCs. The CMV status of each donor remained undetermined, and this could have confounded shifts in expanded clonotypes.

Alongside a J-beta primer mix, a sample-barcoded 5' primer served in a second PCR lasting roughly 7 to 11 cycles. TCRdb reanalysed the 5' RACE reads using MiXCR and keeps one entry per CDR3 protein. In the table there are about 1.6 million distinct CDR3 sequences, about 35% of which are singletons. All donors came from Russia, were Caucasian and healthy, and spanned ages about 6 to 100. Isolation per sample recovered at least 7 million PBMCs. The chain is built from TRBV20-1 and TRBJ2-3; D not certain. The specimen was blood. The TCR comes from a woman younger than 45 in good health. CDR3 in DNA: TGCAGTGCTATTTTTGCTAACCGCCACACAGATACGCAGTATTTT. Translated: CSAIFANRHTDTQYF.